The 18 T cell receptor beta chains below all came from one sample that was sequenced in a study of T cell clonality in common variable immunodeficiency. Clones were sequenced by immunoSEQ multiplex PCR, and TCRdb holds only the in-frame ones, with some missing. The repertoire consists of about 40,000 clones, none detected only once. The material sequenced was peripheral blood mononuclear cells. These receptors were obtained from a person aged 18 to 70 in good health.

To note about this clone: Read data end 3 residues before the CDR3 end; the end is taken from the germline J gene. Different DNA sequences within this sample yield the same CDR3. The chain uses TRBV20-1 and TRBJ2-1, with 8 bases aligning to TRBD2. There are 15 residues in the CDR3. The V and J ends lost 6 bases and 7 bases, in that order; junction bases with no gene match: 14. Germline CDR1 is DFQATT and CDR2 is SNEGSKA (reference sequence). The CDR3 sequence is CSASPGSGVRNEQFF. CDR3 DNA (partial): TGCAGTGCCTCGCCGGGTAGCGGGGTGCGTAATGAG.

In the case of this clone: The read falls 3 residues short of the CDR3 end, and the missing part is taken from the germline J gene. Other DNA sequences in this sample translate to the same CDR3. V is TRBV7-9 and J is TRBJ2-1; D remains ambiguous. V was cut by 5 bases and J by 6 bases, with 11 bases left in between. The CDR3 is made up of 13 amino acids. Germline values: CDR1 SEHNR, CDR2 FQNEAQ (reference sequence). The CDR3 region is CASSRNNGNEQFF. Partial CDR3 DNA: TGTGCCAGCAGCCGTAATAACGGCAATGAG.

This clone was found many times. The observed sequence ends 3 residues before the CDR3 terminus, with the missing tail filled in from the germline J gene. J is TRBJ2-2 and V is TRBV12-3 or TRBV12-4; D may be TRBD2 (5 bases). The CDR3 is 16 amino acids. The V end was cut by 1 base, the J end by 1 base, with 10 bases between. CDR3 in amino acids: CASSLVGSVNTGELFF. The covered CDR3 bases are TGTGCCAGCAGTTTAGTCGGTAGCGTGAACACCGGGGAG.

This clone was found a few times. Here the CDR3 reads CASSYLRTHSYEQYF. CDR3 DNA, as far as it was read: TGTGCCAGCAGTTACTTGAGGACTCACTCTTACGAG. The rearrangement links TRBV6-2 or TRBV6-3 to TRBJ2-7; tentatively, D is TRBD2 (5 bases). Read sequence stops 3 residues before the CDR3 end, and the germline J gene provides the missing end. The CDR3 has 15 amino acids. CDR1 and CDR2 (germline): MNHEY, SVGEGT. V gave up 1 base and J gave up 4 bases, with 14 bases separating them.

This clone was counted ten times or more. From the germline J gene comes the end of the CDR3, since the read stops 3 residues before it. This chain links TRBV30 with TRBJ2-3; 7 positions match TRBD1. Germline values: CDR1 GTSNPN, CDR2 SVGIG (reference sequence). This CDR3 is built from 13 residues. The sequenced CDR3 bases are TGTGCCTGGGACAGGGAGAGTCAAGAGACG. Translated: CAWDRESQET. The full CDR3 sequence reads CAWDRESQETQYF.

In this sample, this clone turned up many times. The read halts 3 residues ahead of the CDR3 end, with the missing end drawn from the germline J gene. The rearrangement joins TRBV10-1 to TRBJ2-2; TRBD1 might be the D (6 bases). The CDR3 has 16 amino acids. Germline V lookup: CDR1 WNHNN, CDR2 SYGVQD (reference sequence). V lost 4 bases, J lost 6 bases, and 18 bases lay in between. The CDR3 protein is CASSGGQRSGSGELFF. The part of the CDR3 DNA that was read is TGCGCCAGCAGTGGGGGACAACGGTCTGGGTCCGGGGAG.

The table lists this clone with many counts. The read ends 3 residues shy of where the CDR3 ends; the end is completed using the germline J gene. The genes are TRBV14 and TRBJ2-3; 8 positions agree with TRBD2. CDR3 length: 15 residues. Germline CDR1 and CDR2: SGHDN and FVKESK. CDR3 in amino acids: CASSPLRGGEETQYF. CDR3 DNA, as far as it was read: TGTGCCAGCAGCCCCCTTCGGGGGGGGGAAGAGACG.

This clone occurred many times. The sequenced fragment ends 3 residues before the CDR3 boundary, so the rest is inferred from the germline J gene. V is TRBV20-1 and J is TRBJ2-5; 9 positions agree with TRBD2. The CDR3 is 15 residues long. Germline CDR1 is DFQATT and CDR2 is SNEGSKA (reference sequence). Trimming cost V 3 bases and J 2 bases; bases outside gene matches: 7. The CDR3 loop is CSASWAGGPQETQYF. The sequenced CDR3 bases are TGCAGTGCTAGCTGGGCGGGAGGGCCACAAGAGACC.

This clone was counted ten times or more. The CDR3 end falls 3 residues outside the read, so it is completed with the germline J gene. The chain is built from TRBV19 and TRBJ2-1; 7 positions agree with TRBD2. V shed 7 bases and J 0 bases; nucleotides not matched to a gene: 12. In germline, CDR1 is LNHDA, CDR2 SQIVND (reference sequence). The CDR3 is made up of 17 amino acids. The CDR3 protein is CASNGGVGEGSYNEQFF. The DNA read from the CDR3 is TGTGCCAGTAACGGCGGGGTCGGGGAGGGCTCCTACAATGAG.

This clone came up many times. The sequenced fragment ends 3 residues before the CDR3 boundary, so the rest is inferred from the germline J gene. The chain carries TRBV19 and TRBJ1-1, with a tentative D call TRBD1 (5 bases). V lost 5 bases and J 0 bases, leaving 13 bases between the germline ends. This CDR3 spans 15 amino acids. Germline values: CDR1 LNHDA, CDR2 SQIVND (reference sequence). CDR3 loop: CASSERQRLNTEAFF. The CDR3 DNA, read in part, is TGTGCCAGTAGTGAAAGACAGAGGCTGAACACTGAA.

Only a few counts were recorded for this clone. The read gets to within 3 residues of the CDR3 end, and the germline J gene fills in the rest. V gene TRBV7-2 combines with J gene TRBJ1-1, with D possibly TRBD1 on 5 matching bases. The germline gives CDR1 SGHTA, CDR2 FQGNSA. The CDR3 has 14 amino acids. The CDR3 bases that were read are TGTGCCAGCAGCTTAGGATCAGGGAGCTACGAG. Its protein product is CASSLGSGSYE. The whole CDR3 is CASSLGSGSYEAFF.

This clone has a count of ten or more. The read stops 3 residues short of the end of the CDR3; the missing end is completed from the germline J gene. Other DNA sequences in the same sample also yield this CDR3. The chain carries TRBV19 and TRBJ1-3, with TRBD1 matching 8 bases. The CDR3 runs to 14 residues. J lost 4 bases, V lost 6 bases, and 5 bases had no gene match. Germline values: CDR1 LNHDA, CDR2 SQIVND (reference sequence). Partial CDR3 DNA: TGTGCCAGTAGCCGACAGGGGAAGGGAAACACC. This sequence encodes CASSRQGKGNT. The CDR3 in its entirety is CASSRQGKGNTIYF. Full variable domain (rest looked up from reference TRBV19 and TRBJ1-3): DGGITQSPKYLFRKEGQNVTLSCEQNLNHDAMYWYRQDPGQGLRLIYYSQIVNDFQKGDIAEGYSVSREKKESFPLTVTSAQKNPTAFYLCASSRQGKGNTIYFGEGSWLTVV.

This clone was detected ten times or more. CDR3 DNA, as far as it was read: TGTGCCAGCAGCTCCGGGACAGGGTTTGGGGCCAACGTC. It yields the protein CASSSGTGFGANV. The complete CDR3 sequence is CASSSGTGFGANVLTF. The V gene is TRBV7-3, the J gene TRBJ2-6, with 9 bases fitting TRBD1. The read is 3 residues too short to cover the CDR3 end, so that end is filled in from the germline J gene. The CDR3 is 16 amino acids. After removal of 4 bases from V and 3 bases from J, the junction contained 4 bases not matched to a gene. Germline V lookup: CDR1 SGHTA, CDR2 FQGTGA.

This clone was recorded at least ten times. The read ends 3 residues before the CDR3 terminus; that terminus is restored from the germline J gene. This chain joins TRBV29-1 and TRBJ2-3; 8 nucleotides line up with TRBD1. Trimming took 3 bases from V and 4 from J; bases not matched to a gene: 3. The CDR3 is made up of 13 amino acids. Germline V gives CDR1 SQVTM, CDR2 ANQGSEA. The part of the CDR3 DNA that was read is TGCAGCGTTGAGCGGACAGGGTCAGATACG. Amino acid sequence: CSVERTGSDT. The whole CDR3 protein reads CSVERTGSDTQYF.

In this sample, this clone turned up many times. The read stops 3 residues short of the end of the CDR3; the missing end is completed from the germline J gene. The V call is TRBV4-2, the J call TRBJ1-1; D ambiguous. The CDR3 sequence is 15 residues long. Per germline, CDR1 LGHNA and CDR2 YNFKEQ. With 4 bases removed from V and 0 bases from J, the gap between germline ends came to 12 bases. Incomplete CDR3 DNA: TGTGCCAGCAGCCTAAGTTCGGTTTTGAACACTGAA. Translation: CASSLSSVLNTE. The CDR3 reads in full as CASSLSSVLNTEAFF.

This clone showed up many times. The CDR3 is cut off 3 residues early in the read; its end comes from the germline J gene. V usage is TRBV20-1 and J usage is TRBJ2-3, with D possibly matching TRBD2 (6 bases). CDR3 length equals 14 residues. From germline, CDR1 is DFQATT and CDR2 SNEGSKA (reference sequence). V dropped 1 base and J dropped 4 bases, with 12 bases sitting between them. CDR3 amino acids: CSARAQGGSDTQYF. CDR3 bases read: TGCAGTGCTAGAGCGCAGGGAGGTTCAGATACG.

In its sample, this clone was seen many times. The CDR3 extends 3 residues past the end of the read, so its final part is completed from the germline J gene. This chain uses TRBV7-3 with TRBJ2-1, with D maybe TRBD2 (6 bases). CDR3 length equals 14 residues. In germline, CDR1 is SGHTA, CDR2 FQGTGA. With 5 bases removed from V and 5 bases from J, the gap between germline ends came to 13 bases. The CDR3 loop is CASSPGTGNNEQFF. Partial CDR3 DNA: TGTGCCAGCAGCCCCGGGACTGGTAACAATGAG.

This clone was recorded many times. The read terminates 3 residues before the CDR3 end, so the remaining end is supplied by the germline J gene. This rearrangement joins TRBV5-1 to TRBJ1-2, with D perhaps TRBD1 (5 bases). In germline, CDR1 is SGHRS, CDR2 YFSETQ. The V end lost 3 bases, the J end lost 6 bases, and 21 bases lay between the germline ends. The CDR3 is 16 residues long. The CDR3 spells CASSSTTNGGEDGYTF. The sequenced CDR3 bases are TGCGCCAGCAGCTCGACTACGAATGGGGGGGAGGATGGC. The full variable domain, in which reference TRBV5-1 and TRBJ1-2 provide the parts outside the CDR3, is KAGVTQTPRYLIKTRGQQVTLSCSPISGHRSVSWYQQTPGQGLQFLFEYFSETQRNKGNFPGRFSGRQFSNSRSEMNVSTLELGDSALYLCASSSTTNGGEDGYTFGSGTRLTVV.